This TCR beta chain comes out of a study of blood T cell repertoires in COVID-19 (dated by TCRdb to the early 2020s). Broadly, across the study: Samples covering the acute and convalescent phases of COVID-19 were provided by collaborators in the United States, Italy and Spain. The repertoires were released in a freely available public database intended as a resource for research on the immune response to SARS-CoV-2. Sample metadata almost always included a de-identified subject ID, COVID-19 status, age in years and sex. Where available, HLA class I and class II types were taken from metadata supplied by the sample provider and were not determined by assay-based typing. Samples were obtained from the ongoing ImmuneRACE study (first 160 participants) and from over 1,000 subjects provided by 6 global collaborators. Deeply sampled blood TCRbeta repertoires from subjects exposed to, actively infected with, or recovered from COVID-19 were included in the dataset. The material from the prospective study consisted of cDNA or gDNA derived from T cells, B-cell-depleted T cells, or PBMCs. Broad study findings and their caveats: Clinical and demographic metadata were provided uncurated, with the amount varying by source and participant.

Trimming costs V 6 bases and J 7 bases, and their ends lie 12 bases apart. CDR1 DFQATT and CDR2 SNEGSKA were looked up in the germline V gene (reference sequence). The CDR3 starts with the cysteine, ends with the phenylalanine, and has 11 residues. Only the CDR3 DNA stays, 33 bases, in frame from base 1. A word on this clone: This clone's antigen is unknown. Qualities for individual bases were not recorded, and no much larger clone is one base off.

In the prospective study, participants were roughly 18 to 90 years old, resided in 24 geographic areas of the United States, and were enrolled through a virtual design. In the prospective study, cohorts were assigned on the basis of participant-reported clinical history obtained from a screening survey and a study questionnaire. ImmuneRACE Cohort 3 recovered participants were defined by two consecutive negative NP/OP PCR tests, healthcare professional clearance, or symptom resolution. In the prospective study, whole blood, serum and a nasopharyngeal or oropharyngeal swab were collected from each participant by mobile phlebotomists. Over a roughly 2-month period, participants in the prospective study had the option of providing additional blood draws and questionnaires. Before DNA extraction, blood samples from the prospective study were shipped at room temperature or frozen. TCRbeta CDR3 regions were amplified from genomic DNA by means of the immunoSEQ Assay, a bias-controlled multiplex PCR. Per the authors' processing: The number of nucleated cells in each sample was estimated by amplification of reference gene primers within the assay. To quantify the absolute abundance of each unique TCRbeta CDR3 rearrangement, sequence reads were collapsed and filtered. Productive Simpson clonality was computed per sample as the square root of Simpson's diversity index over productive rearrangements. Sourced from immuneACCESS, this table was stored by TCRdb with only in-frame sequences that have V and J called. A share of the clones is absent; for the studies checked, an unresolved V gene accounts for under half, and the remainder has no known explanation. For V, J and clone size, that table is used; D and trimming come from the DNA. Counted in this sample were about 180,000 clones; around 73% of them appeared once. 17% of the sample lies in the top ten.

This receptor was obtained from a woman aged 45-65 years who had recovered from COVID-19. Here the chain combines TRBV20-1 and TRBJ2-5; too little of a D gene remains to name it. The sequenced material came from PBMCs or T cells enriched from blood (not recorded which). The CDR3 here reads CSAWVRGTQYF. The sequenced DNA is TGCAGTGCCTGGGTAAGAGGGACCCAGTACTTC.